These T cell receptor beta chains were read from a single sample in a study of blood T cell repertoires in COVID-19. Profiling relied on immunoSEQ multiplex PCR, and the TCRdb table lists in-frame clones only, not all of them. The sample has 270,000 or so clones; roughly 80% are singletons. Sequencing was carried out using peripheral blood. These receptors all come from a woman aged 50 to 60 who had recovered from COVID-19. Both conserved end residues are part of each CDR3. Fields, in order: clone size, J gene, V gene, D gene, CDR3 DNA, CDR3 protein. A D gene is named only where the DNA matches it firmly. The size entry is marked missing in some rows and otherwise reads once, few, many or a size class.

>.|TRBJ2-7|TRBV3-1/TRBV3-2|.
TGTGCCAGCAGCCAAGTTCGGGAGCAGTACTTC
CASSQVREQYF
>.|TRBJ2-7|TRBV3-1/TRBV3-2|.
TGTGCCAGCAGCCAAAAAGGGCGACAGCCCTACGAGCAGTACTTC
CASSQKGRQPYEQYF
>.|TRBJ1-1|TRBV20-1|TRBD1
TGCAGTGCTTGGGCCGACAGGGGAGCTTTCTTT
CSAWADRGAFF
>once|TRBJ2-7|TRBV6-5|.
TGTGCCAGCAGTTACTCGATTTACAGGGACGAGCAGTACTTC
CASSYSIYRDEQYF
>.|TRBJ2-1|TRBV18|TRBD2
TGTGCCAGCTCATCCATAGCGGGTGCTGCTTACAATGAGCAGTTCTTC
CASSSIAGAAYNEQFF
>.|TRBJ1-5|TRBV12-3/TRBV12-4|.
TGTGCCAGCAAGGGGCTCGGTCAGCCCCAGCATTTT
CASKGLGQPQHF
>.|TRBJ1-4|TRBV2|TRBD1
TGTGCCAGCAGGGCCGACAGGGGTATTAATGAAAAACTGTTTTTT
CASRADRGINEKLFF
>.|TRBJ2-5|TRBV19|TRBD1
TGTGCCAGTAGTCAAACGACAGGGGGCGCGTCGTTAAAGACCCAGTACTTC
CASSQTTGGASLKTQYF
>.|TRBJ2-5|TRBV5-1|TRBD1
TGCGCCAGCAGCTTGGTTCACAGGGGGCGAGAGACCCAGTACTTC
CASSLVHRGRETQYF
>.|TRBJ2-1|TRBV6-5|TRBD2
TGTGCCAGCCGCCTAGCGGGAGTTGACAATGAGCAGTTCTTC
CASRLAGVDNEQFF
>.|TRBJ2-2|TRBV4-1|TRBD2
TGCGCCAGCAGCCCTGGACTAGCGGGAGAGGGAGGCGGGGAGCTGTTTTTT
CASSPGLAGEGGGELFF
>few|TRBJ2-7|TRBV27|TRBD1
TGTGCCAGCAGTCTACGGACAGGGGGGTCCTCCTACGAGCAGTACTTC
CASSLRTGGSSYEQYF
>.|TRBJ1-2|TRBV7-2|TRBD1
TGTGCCAGCAGCCAGGACAGGGGGAGGGACATCCGGAGAGGCTACACCTTC
CASSQDRGRDIRRGYTF
>.|TRBJ2-6|TRBV9|.
TGTGCCAGCAGCGTAGCCCGGGATTGGGGGGCCAACGTCCTGACTTTC
CASSVARDWGANVLTF
>.|TRBJ1-5|TRBV7-8|.
TGTGCCAGCAGTCCCCGGGACAACTATCAGCCCCAGCATTTT
CASSPRDNYQPQHF
>.|TRBJ2-7|TRBV29-1|TRBD2
TGCAGCGCGGGGACTAGCGGGATTATCTACGAGCAGTACTTC
CSAGTSGIIYEQYF
>.|TRBJ2-2|TRBV30|.
TGTGCCTGGAGTTGGACAGGAGGGGGGGAGCTGTTTTTT
CAWSWTGGGELFF
>.|TRBJ2-3|TRBV20-1|TRBD2
TGCAGTGCTAGTTGGGCTAGCGGAGACACAGATACGCAGTATTTT
CSASWASGDTDTQYF
>.|TRBJ1-6|TRBV28|TRBD1
TGTGCCAGCAGGATTGGGACAGGCTCCTATAATTCACCCCTCCACTTT
CASRIGTGSYNSPLHF
>.|TRBJ1-6|TRBV18|TRBD1
TGTGCCAGCACACATCTAGCGGGACAGAAAAATTCACCCCTCCACTTT
CASTHLAGQKNSPLHF
>.|TRBJ1-2|TRBV28|TRBD1
TGTGCCAGCAGTCTAATAAGCGACAGGGGGTATGGCTACACCTTC
CASSLISDRGYGYTF
>.|TRBJ2-7|TRBV7-2|TRBD2
TGTGCCAGCACCACTAGAAGGACTAGCGGGAGAAGGGGGAGGTACGAGCAGTACTTC
CASTTRRTSGRRGRYEQYF
>few|TRBJ2-2|TRBV4-3|TRBD2
TGCGCCAGCAGCCAAGATCTAGGACTAGCGGGGAACACCGGGGAGCTGTTTTTT
CASSQDLGLAGNTGELFF
>.|TRBJ2-1|TRBV19|.
TGTGCCAGTAGTATTTATCTGCAGACCTACAATGAGCAGTTCTTC
CASSIYLQTYNEQFF
>.|TRBJ2-5|TRBV24-1|.
TGTGCCACCAGTGCAGGGGCTGAGGAGACCCAGTACTTC
CATSAGAEETQYF
>.|TRBJ1-6|TRBV2|.
TGTGCCAGCAGGGCCGAAACTCAGGTTCCCCTCCACTTT
CASRAETQVPLHF
>once|TRBJ2-3|TRBV11-2|.
TGTGCCAGCAGCTTTAATACAGATACGCAGTATTTT
CASSFNTDTQYF
>.|TRBJ2-1|TRBV5-4|TRBD2
TGTGCCAGCAGCCCGACTAGCGGGAGGTCCCTTCGCAATGAGCAGTTCTTC
CASSPTSGRSLRNEQFF
>.|TRBJ2-1|TRBV13|.
TGTGCCAGCAGCCCCAGAACCCACAATGAGCAGTTCTTC
CASSPRTHNEQFF
>.|TRBJ2-7|TRBV4-1|.
TGCGCCAGCAGCCAAGAGTCCGGCTACGAGCAGTACTTC
CASSQESGYEQYF
>.|TRBJ2-7|TRBV19|TRBD1
TGTGCCAGTAGTCAGGGGGATCCCTACGAGCAGTACTTC
CASSQGDPYEQYF
>.|TRBJ1-5|TRBV19|.
TGTGCCAGTAACACAAGGGGGAATCAGCCCCAGCATTTT
CASNTRGNQPQHF
>.|TRBJ2-7|TRBV7-3|.
TGTGCCAGCAGCTTAAGTCTTGGGGCGTCCTACGAGCAGTACTTC
CASSLSLGASYEQYF
>.|TRBJ2-1|TRBV9|.
TGTGCCAGCAGCGTATTAGGGGTGGACTCCTACAATGAGCAGTTCTTC
CASSVLGVDSYNEQFF
>.|TRBJ2-4|TRBV7-3|TRBD2
TGTGCCAGCAGCCCCGGCTCAGGGCGGGAGTCAGGCAAAAACATTCAGTACTTC
CASSPGSGRESGKNIQYF
>.|TRBJ1-5|TRBV19|TRBD1
TGTGCCAGTAGCCTGACAGGGGGCATTGGAAAGCCCCAGCATTTT
CASSLTGGIGKPQHF
>once|TRBJ2-3|TRBV3-1/TRBV3-2|TRBD2
TGTGCCAGCAGCCAAGATGGGACTAGCGGGAAAACAGATACGCAGTATTTT
CASSQDGTSGKTDTQYF
>.|TRBJ2-3|TRBV27|TRBD2
TGTGCCAGCAGCCCCCAGGACCCGGGACTAGCGGGAATAACAGATACGCAGTATTTT
CASSPQDPGLAGITDTQYF
>many|TRBJ1-1|TRBV3-1/TRBV3-2|TRBD1
TGTGCCAGCGCCAATAGAGGGGGCGGTTACACTGAAGCTTTCTTT
CASANRGGGYTEAFF
>.|TRBJ2-7|TRBV29-1|.
TGCAGCGTCAAACAGGATTCCTACGAGCAGTACTTC
CSVKQDSYEQYF
>.|TRBJ2-1|TRBV15|TRBD1
TGTGCCACCAGCAGAGATCCCCGAGACAGGGTCGAGCAGTTCTTC
CATSRDPRDRVEQFF
>once|TRBJ2-3|TRBV6-2/TRBV6-3|.
TGTGCCAGCAGTTACGGTCGGAGGGCAGATACGCAGTATTTT
CASSYGRRADTQYF
>.|TRBJ1-1|TRBV19|.
TGTGCCAGTAACCCGAGAGGTGCGAACACTGAAGCTTTCTTT
CASNPRGANTEAFF
>.|TRBJ1-1|TRBV18|TRBD1
TGTGCCAGCTCACCAGGACAGGGGGCGAGGACTGAAGCTTTCTTT
CASSPGQGARTEAFF
>.|TRBJ2-7|TRBV19|TRBD2
TGTGCCAGTAGTAGGACTAGCCAATACGAGCAGTACTTC
CASSRTSQYEQYF
>.|TRBJ2-3|TRBV7-8|TRBD2
TGTGCCAGCAGCTTAGGCCTTTTAGCGGGGGTGACAGATACGCAGTATTTT
CASSLGLLAGVTDTQYF
>.|TRBJ1-3|TRBV3-1/TRBV3-2|.
TGTGCCAGCAGCCAAGAGGTCCTAACTGGAAACACCATATATTTT
CASSQEVLTGNTIYF
>few|TRBJ2-3|TRBV29-1|.
TGCAGCGTTCTCCTGCCGGGAGATACGCAGTATTTT
CSVLLPGDTQYF
>.|TRBJ2-1|TRBV10-3|TRBD2
TGTGCCATCAGTGGGAATCGGGAGGAACACAATGAGCAGTTCTTC
CAISGNREEHNEQFF
>few|TRBJ2-6|TRBV9|TRBD1
TGTGCCAGCAGCGTACCACTGGGACAGGGGTACGGGGCCAACGTCCTGACTTTC
CASSVPLGQGYGANVLTF
>.|TRBJ1-4|TRBV7-9|.
TGTGCCAGCAGAGCTACCGGTGAAAAACTGTTTTTT
CASRATGEKLFF
>.|TRBJ2-7|TRBV29-1|TRBD1
TGCAGCGTCTCCGGGACAGGGACCCTCTACGAGCAGTACTTC
CSVSGTGTLYEQYF
>once|TRBJ2-2|TRBV7-8|TRBD2
TGTGCCAGCAGCTTATATGGGACTACGAACACCGGGGAGCTGTTTTTT
CASSLYGTTNTGELFF
>.|TRBJ2-2|TRBV7-3|TRBD2
TGTGCCAGCAGGCGACCTAGCGGGGGAAACACCGGGGAGCTGTTTTTT
CASRRPSGGNTGELFF
>.|TRBJ2-7|TRBV28|.
TGTGCCAGCAGTCGTACCGGGACTCTCTACGAGCAGTACTTC
CASSRTGTLYEQYF